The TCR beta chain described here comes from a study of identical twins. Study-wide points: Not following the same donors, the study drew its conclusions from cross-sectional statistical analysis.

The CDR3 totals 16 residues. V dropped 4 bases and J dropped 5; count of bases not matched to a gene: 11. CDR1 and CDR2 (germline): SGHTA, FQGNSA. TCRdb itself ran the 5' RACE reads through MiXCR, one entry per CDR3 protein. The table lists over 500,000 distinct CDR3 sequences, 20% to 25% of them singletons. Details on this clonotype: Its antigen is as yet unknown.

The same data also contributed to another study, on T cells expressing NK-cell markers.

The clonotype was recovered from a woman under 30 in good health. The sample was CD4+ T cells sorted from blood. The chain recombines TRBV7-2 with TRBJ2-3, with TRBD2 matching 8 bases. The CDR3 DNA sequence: TGTGCCAGCAGCTCTCTCCTAGCGGGCGGCGGAGATACGCAGTATTTT. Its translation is CASSSLLAGGGDTQYF.